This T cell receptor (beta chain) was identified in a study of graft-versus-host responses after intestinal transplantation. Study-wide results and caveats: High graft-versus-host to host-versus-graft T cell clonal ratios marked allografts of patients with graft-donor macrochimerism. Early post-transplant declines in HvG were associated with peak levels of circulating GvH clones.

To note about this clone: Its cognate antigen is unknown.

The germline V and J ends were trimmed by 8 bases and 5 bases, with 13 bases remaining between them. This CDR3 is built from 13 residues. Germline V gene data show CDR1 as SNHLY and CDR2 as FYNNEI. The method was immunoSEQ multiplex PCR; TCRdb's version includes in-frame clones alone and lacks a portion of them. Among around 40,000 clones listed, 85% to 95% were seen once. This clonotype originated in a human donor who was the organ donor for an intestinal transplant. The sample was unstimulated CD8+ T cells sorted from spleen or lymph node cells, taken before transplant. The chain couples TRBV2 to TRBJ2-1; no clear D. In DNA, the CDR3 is TGTGCCAGCGCGTCCCGGTCCCACAATGAGCAGTTCTTC. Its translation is CASASRSHNEQFF.